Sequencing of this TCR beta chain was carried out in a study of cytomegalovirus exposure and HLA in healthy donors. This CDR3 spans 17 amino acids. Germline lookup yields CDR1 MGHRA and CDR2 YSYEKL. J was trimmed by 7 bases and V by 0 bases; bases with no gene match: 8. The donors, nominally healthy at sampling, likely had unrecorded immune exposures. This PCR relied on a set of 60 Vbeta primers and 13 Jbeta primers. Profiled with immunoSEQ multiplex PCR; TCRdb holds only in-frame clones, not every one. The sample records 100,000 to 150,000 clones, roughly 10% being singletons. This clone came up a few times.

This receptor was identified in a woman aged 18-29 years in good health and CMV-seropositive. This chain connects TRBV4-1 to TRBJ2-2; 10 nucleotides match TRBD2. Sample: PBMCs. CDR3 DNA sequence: TGCGCCAGCAGCCAAGATCTGCTAGCGGGAGTAGGCGGGGAGCTGTTTTTT. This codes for CASSQDLLAGVGGELFF.